This T cell receptor beta chain was observed in a study of T cells in Graves' hyperthyroidism and ophthalmopathy. At the level of the study: The blood sample was taken at first diagnosis, before treatment began. Study-level points and caveats: Within blood appeared most thyroid clonotypes that had expanded above 0.001.

Germline loops: CDR1 SGHTA, CDR2 FQGTGA. V shed 5 bases and J 6 bases; nucleotides not matched to a gene: 6. The CDR3 sequence is 14 residues long. Many counts were recorded for this clonotype. The antigen is not known. Authors of the study amplified TCR beta CDR3 regions from RNA transcripts. A set of HTBI primers served as the primers for a first-round RT-PCR of the TCR CDR3. From the multiplex PCR reads, TCRdb called clonotypes with MiXCR, one entry per CDR3 protein. The sample has approximately 25,000 distinct CDR3 sequences, roughly 45% seen once. The authors took PBMCs from 7.5 to 10 ml fresh peripheral blood.

The clonotype was recovered from a woman aged 25-40 years with Graves' hyperthyroidism. This chain connects TRBV7-3 to TRBJ2-2; 7 bases map to TRBD1. Sequenced sample: blood. The CDR3 loop reads CASSSTGDAGELFF. The CDR3 DNA reads TGTGCCAGCAGCAGCACAGGGGACGCCGGGGAGCTGTTTTTT.